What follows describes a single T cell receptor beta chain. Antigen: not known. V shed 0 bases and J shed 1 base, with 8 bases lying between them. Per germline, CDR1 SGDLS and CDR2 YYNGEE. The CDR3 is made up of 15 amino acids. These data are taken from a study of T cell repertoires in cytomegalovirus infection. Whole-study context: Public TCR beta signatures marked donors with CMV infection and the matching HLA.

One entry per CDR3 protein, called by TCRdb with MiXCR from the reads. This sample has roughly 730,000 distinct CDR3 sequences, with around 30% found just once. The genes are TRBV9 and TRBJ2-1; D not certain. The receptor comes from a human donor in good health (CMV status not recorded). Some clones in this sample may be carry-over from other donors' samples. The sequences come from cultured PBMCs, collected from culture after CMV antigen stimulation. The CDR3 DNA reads TGTGCCAGCAGCGTAGACGGAGAGTCCTACAATGAGCAGTTCTTC. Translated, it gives CASSVDGESYNEQFF.